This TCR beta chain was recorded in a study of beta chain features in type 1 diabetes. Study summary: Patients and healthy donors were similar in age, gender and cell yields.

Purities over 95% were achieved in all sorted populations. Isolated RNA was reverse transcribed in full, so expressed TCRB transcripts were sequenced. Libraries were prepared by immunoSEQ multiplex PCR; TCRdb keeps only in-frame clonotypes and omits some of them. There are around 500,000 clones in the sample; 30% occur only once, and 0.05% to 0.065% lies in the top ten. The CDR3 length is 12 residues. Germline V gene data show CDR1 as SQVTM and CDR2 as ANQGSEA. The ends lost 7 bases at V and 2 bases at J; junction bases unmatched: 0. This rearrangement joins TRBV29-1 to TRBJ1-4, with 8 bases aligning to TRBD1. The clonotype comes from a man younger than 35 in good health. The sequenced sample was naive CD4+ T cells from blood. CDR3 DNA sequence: TGCAGCGGGACAGGGACTAATGAAAAACTGTTTTTT. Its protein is CSGTGTNEKLFF.